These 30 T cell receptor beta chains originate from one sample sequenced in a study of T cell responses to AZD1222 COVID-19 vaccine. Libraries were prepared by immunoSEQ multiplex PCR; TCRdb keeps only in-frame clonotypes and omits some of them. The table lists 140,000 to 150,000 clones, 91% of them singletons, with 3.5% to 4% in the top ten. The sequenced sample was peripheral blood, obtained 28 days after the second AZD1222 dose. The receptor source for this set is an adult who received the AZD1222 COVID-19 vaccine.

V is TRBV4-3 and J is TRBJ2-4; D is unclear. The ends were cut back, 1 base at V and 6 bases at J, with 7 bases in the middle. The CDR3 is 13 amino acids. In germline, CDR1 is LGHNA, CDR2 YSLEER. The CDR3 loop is CASSQATVNIQYF. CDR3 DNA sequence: TGCGCCAGCAGCCAAGCAACGGTAAACATTCAGTACTTC.

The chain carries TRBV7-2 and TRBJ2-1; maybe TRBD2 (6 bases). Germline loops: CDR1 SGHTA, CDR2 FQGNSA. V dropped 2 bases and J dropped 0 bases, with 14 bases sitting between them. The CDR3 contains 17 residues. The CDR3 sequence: CASSLTRPTSSYNEQFF. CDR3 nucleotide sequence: TGTGCCAGCAGCTTAACGCGGCCGACTAGCTCCTACAATGAGCAGTTCTTC.

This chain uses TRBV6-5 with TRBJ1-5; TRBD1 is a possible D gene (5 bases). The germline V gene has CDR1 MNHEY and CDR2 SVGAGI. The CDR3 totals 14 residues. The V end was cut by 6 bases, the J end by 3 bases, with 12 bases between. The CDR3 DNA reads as TGTGCCAGCAGGGGGCGGGGAGACAATCAGCCCCAGCATTTT. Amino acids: CASRGRGDNQPQHF.

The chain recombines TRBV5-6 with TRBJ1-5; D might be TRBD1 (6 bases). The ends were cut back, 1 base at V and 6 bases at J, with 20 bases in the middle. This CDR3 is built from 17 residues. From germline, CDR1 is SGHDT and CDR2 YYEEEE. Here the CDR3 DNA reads TGTGCCAGCAGCTTGCAGCTTTCCGGGGGCGTAGGTCAGCCCCAGCATTTT. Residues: CASSLQLSGGVGQPQHF.

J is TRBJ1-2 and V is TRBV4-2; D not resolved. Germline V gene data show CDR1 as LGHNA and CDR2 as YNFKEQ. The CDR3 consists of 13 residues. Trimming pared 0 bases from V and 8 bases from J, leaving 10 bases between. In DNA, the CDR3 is TGTGCCAGCAGCCAAGAACCCGCGGGGGGCTACACCTTC. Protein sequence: CASSQEPAGGYTF.

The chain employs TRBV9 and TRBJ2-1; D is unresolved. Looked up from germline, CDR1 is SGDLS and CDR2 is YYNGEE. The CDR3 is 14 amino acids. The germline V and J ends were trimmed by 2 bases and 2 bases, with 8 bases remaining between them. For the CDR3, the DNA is TGTGCCAGCAGCGTTGACGGAACCTACAATGAGCAGTTCTTC. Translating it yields CASSVDGTYNEQFF. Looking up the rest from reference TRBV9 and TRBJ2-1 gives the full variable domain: DSGVTQTPKHLITATGQRVTLRCSPRSGDLSVYWYQQSLDQGLQFLIQYYNGEERAKGNILERFSAQQFPDLHSELNLSSLELGDSALYFCASSVDGTYNEQFFGPGTRLTVL.

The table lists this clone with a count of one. The CDR3 DNA reads TGTGCCAGCAGCTCATCTTACAGGGGCCCCTACAATGAGCAGTTCTTC. This translates into CASSSSYRGPYNEQFF. The genes are TRBV5-5 and TRBJ2-1; 7 positions agree with TRBD1. Trimming took 3 bases from V and 2 from J; bases not matched to a gene: 8. Germline CDR1 SGHKS, CDR2 YYEKEE (reference sequence). CDR3 length equals 16 residues.

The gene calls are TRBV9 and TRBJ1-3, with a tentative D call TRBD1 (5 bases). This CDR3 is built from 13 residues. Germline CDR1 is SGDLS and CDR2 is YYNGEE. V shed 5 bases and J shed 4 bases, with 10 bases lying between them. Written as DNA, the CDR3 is TGTGCCAGCAGGGGGGGGAGAGGAAACACCATATATTTT. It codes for CASRGGRGNTIYF.

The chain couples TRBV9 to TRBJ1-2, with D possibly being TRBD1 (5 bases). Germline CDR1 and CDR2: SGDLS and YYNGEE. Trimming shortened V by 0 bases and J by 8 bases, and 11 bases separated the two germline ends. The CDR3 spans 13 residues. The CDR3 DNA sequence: TGTGCCAGCAGCGTAGAGTCAGGGCTAGGCTACACCTTC. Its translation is CASSVESGLGYTF.

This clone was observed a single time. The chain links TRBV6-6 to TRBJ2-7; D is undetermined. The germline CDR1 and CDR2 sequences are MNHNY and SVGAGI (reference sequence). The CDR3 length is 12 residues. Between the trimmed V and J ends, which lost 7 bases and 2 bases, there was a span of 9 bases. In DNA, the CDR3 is TGTGCCAGCACCGACGGAGCCTACGAGCAGTACTTC. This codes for CASTDGAYEQYF.

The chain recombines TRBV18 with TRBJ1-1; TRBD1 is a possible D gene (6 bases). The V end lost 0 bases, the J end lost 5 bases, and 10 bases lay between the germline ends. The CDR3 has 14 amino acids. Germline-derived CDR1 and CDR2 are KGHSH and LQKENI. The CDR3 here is CASSPPRGRTEAFF. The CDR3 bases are TGTGCCAGCTCACCACCACGGGGGCGGACTGAAGCTTTCTTT. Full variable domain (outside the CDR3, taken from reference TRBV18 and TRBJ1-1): NAGVMQNPRHLVRRRGQEARLRCSPMKGHSHVYWYRQLPEEGLKFMVYLQKENIIDESGMPKERFSAEFPKEGPSILRIQQVVRGDSAAYFCASSPPRGRTEAFFGQGTRLTVV.

The CDR3 sequence is CASSRDRANEQFF. Here the CDR3 DNA reads TGTGCCAGCAGCAGGGACAGGGCCAATGAGCAGTTCTTC. The chain combines TRBV21-1 with TRBJ2-1; the D call TRBD1 from the table was never checked on the DNA. TRBV21-1 constitutes a pseudogene. The CDR3 length is 13 residues.

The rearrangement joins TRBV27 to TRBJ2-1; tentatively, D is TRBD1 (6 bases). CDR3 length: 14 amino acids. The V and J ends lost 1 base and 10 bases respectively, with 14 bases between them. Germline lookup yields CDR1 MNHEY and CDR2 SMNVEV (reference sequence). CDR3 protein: CASSLFLQGQEQFF. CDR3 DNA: TGTGCCAGCAGTTTATTTTTGCAGGGACAAGAGCAGTTCTTC.

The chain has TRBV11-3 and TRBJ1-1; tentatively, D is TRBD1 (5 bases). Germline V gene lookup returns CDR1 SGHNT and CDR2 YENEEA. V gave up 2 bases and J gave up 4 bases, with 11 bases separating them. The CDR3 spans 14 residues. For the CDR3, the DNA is TGTGCCAGCAGCTTACAGGGTCGGGGCACTGAAGCTTTCTTT. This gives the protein CASSLQGRGTEAFF.

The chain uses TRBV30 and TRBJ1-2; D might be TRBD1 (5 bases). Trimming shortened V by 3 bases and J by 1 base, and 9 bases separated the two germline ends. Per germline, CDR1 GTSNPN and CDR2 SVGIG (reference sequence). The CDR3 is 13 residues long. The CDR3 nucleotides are TGTGCCTGGAGCTCAGGGTATAACTATGGCTACACCTTC. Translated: CAWSSGYNYGYTF.

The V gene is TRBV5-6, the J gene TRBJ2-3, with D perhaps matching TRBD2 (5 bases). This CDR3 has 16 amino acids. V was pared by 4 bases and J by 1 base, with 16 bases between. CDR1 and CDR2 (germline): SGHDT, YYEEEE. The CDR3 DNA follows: TGTGCCAGCAGCCCTGAGGGTCGTAGCGGCACAGATACGCAGTATTTT. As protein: CASSPEGRSGTDTQYF.

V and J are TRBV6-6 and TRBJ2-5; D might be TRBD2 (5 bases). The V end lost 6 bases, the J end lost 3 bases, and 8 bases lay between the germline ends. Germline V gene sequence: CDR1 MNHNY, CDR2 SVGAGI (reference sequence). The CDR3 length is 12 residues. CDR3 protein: CASSGIKETQYF. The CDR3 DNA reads TGTGCCAGCAGCGGGATTAAAGAGACCCAGTACTTC.

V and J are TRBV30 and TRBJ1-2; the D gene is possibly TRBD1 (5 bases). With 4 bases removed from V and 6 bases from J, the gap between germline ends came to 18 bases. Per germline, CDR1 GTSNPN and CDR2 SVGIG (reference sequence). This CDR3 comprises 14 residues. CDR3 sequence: CAWMPPGRVNGYTF. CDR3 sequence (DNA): TGTGCCTGGATGCCCCCGGGACGGGTAAATGGCTACACCTTC.

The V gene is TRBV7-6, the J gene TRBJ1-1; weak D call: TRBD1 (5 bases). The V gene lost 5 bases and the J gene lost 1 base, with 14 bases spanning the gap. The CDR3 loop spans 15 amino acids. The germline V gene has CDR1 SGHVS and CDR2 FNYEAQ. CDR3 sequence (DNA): TGTGCCAGCAGCCTTGGACAAGCATCGAACACTGAAGCTTTCTTT. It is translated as CASSLGQASNTEAFF.

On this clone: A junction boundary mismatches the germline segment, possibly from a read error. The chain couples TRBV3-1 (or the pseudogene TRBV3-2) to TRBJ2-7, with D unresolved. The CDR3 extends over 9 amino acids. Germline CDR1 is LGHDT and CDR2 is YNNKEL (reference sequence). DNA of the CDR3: TGTGCCAGCAGCCAAGGGAAGGACTTC. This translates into CASSQGKDF.

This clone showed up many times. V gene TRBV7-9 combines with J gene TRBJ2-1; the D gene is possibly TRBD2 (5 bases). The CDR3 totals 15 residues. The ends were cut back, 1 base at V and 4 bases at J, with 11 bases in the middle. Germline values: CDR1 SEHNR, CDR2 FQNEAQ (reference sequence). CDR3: CASSLDLGGYNEQFF. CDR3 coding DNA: TGTGCCAGCAGCTTAGATCTGGGCGGGTACAATGAGCAGTTCTTC.

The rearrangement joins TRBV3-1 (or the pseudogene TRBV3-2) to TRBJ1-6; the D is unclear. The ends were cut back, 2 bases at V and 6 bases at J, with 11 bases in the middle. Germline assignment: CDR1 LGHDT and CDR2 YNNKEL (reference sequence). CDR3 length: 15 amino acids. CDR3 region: CASSQNTDPNSPLHF. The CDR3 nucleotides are TGTGCCAGCAGCCAAAATACAGACCCTAATTCACCCCTCCACTTT.

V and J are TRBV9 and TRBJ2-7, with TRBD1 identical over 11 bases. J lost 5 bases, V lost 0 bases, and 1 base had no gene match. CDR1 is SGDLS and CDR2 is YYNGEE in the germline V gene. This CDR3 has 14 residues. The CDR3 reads CASSVGTGGDEQYF. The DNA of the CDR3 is TGTGCCAGCAGCGTAGGGACAGGGGGCGACGAGCAGTACTTC.

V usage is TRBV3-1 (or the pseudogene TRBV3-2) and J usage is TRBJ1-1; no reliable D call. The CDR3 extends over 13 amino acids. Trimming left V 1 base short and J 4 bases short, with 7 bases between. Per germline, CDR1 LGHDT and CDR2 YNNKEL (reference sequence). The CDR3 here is CASSQGTFTEAFF. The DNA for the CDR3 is TGTGCCAGCAGCCAAGGTACCTTCACTGAAGCTTTCTTT.

CDR3 nucleotides: TGTGCCAGCAGTTTCTGGACGGGTGGAGGCTACACCTTC. As protein: CASSFWTGGGYTF. The chain employs TRBV27 and TRBJ1-2, with D uncertain. Germline V gene sequence: CDR1 MNHEY, CDR2 SMNVEV (reference sequence). This CDR3 region has 13 residues. With 3 bases removed from V and 8 bases from J, the gap between germline ends came to 13 bases.

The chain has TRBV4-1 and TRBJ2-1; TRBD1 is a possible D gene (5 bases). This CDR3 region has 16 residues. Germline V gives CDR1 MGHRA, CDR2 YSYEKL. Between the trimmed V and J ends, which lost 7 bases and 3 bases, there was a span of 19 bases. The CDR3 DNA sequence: TGCGCCAGCACCCCAGGAGCCCTAACAGGCTACAATGAGCAGTTCTTC. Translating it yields CASTPGALTGYNEQFF.

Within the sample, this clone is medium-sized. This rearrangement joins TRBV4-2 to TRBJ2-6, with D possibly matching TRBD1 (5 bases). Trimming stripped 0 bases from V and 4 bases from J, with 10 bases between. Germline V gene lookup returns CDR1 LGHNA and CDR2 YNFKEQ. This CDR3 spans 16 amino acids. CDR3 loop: CASSQDQGTGANVLTF. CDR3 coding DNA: TGTGCCAGCAGCCAAGATCAGGGTACCGGGGCCAACGTCCTGACTTTC.

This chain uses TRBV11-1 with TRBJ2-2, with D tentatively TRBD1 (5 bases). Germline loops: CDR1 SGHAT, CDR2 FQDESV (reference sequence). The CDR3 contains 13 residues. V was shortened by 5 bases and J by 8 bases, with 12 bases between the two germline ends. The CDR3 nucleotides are TGTGCCAGCAGCCCCAGGGCGGAGGGGGAGCTGTTTTTT. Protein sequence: CASSPRAEGELFF.

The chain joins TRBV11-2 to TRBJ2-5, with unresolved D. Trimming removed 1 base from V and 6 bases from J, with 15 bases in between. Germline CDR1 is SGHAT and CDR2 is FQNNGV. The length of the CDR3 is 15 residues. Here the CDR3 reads CASSLVRILGKTQYF. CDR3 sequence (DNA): TGTGCCAGCAGCTTAGTCCGTATCCTTGGGAAGACCCAGTACTTC.

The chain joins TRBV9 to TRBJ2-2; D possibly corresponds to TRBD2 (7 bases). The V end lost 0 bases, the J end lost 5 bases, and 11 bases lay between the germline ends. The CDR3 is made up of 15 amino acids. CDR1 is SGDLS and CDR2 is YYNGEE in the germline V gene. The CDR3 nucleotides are TGTGCCAGCAGCGTAGATGGGGGGGCGACCGGGGAGCTGTTTTTT. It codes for CASSVDGGATGELFF.